One and the same sample provided the 10 T cell receptor beta chains below, sequenced in a study of cytotoxic CD8 clonotypes in ibrutinib-treated CLL. TCRdb's copy holds only in-frame clones and misses some; the assay was immunoSEQ multiplex PCR. Of under 200,000 clones detected, 84% appear once; the ten largest clones hold 3.5% to 5.5%. The sequenced sample was PBMCs, obtained after 24 months of ibrutinib treatment. Every receptor here comes from a human donor with chronic lymphocytic leukemia.

The rearrangement links TRBV21-1 to TRBJ1-2; the table assigns TRBD1, which was not confirmed against the DNA. TRBV21-1 is given as a pseudogene. The CDR3 is 12 residues long. The DNA for the CDR3 is TGTGCCAAACAGGGGGCGCTTAGGGGCTACACCTTC. It encodes CAKQGALRGYTF.

The chain combines TRBV29-1 with TRBJ1-2; D is uncertain. CDR3 length: 13 amino acids. Between the trimmed V and J ends, which lost 4 bases and 0 bases, there was a span of 9 bases. Germline V gene data show CDR1 as SQVTM and CDR2 as ANQGSEA. The CDR3 here is CSVVPGPNYGYTF. The CDR3 DNA sequence: TGCAGCGTTGTTCCAGGCCCTAACTATGGCTACACCTTC.

The chain joins TRBV6-5 to TRBJ1-5; TRBD1 might be the D (5 bases). This CDR3 comprises 14 residues. Germline V gene lookup returns CDR1 MNHEY and CDR2 SVGAGI. Trimming took 4 bases from V and 3 from J, leaving 10 bases between them. The CDR3 coding sequence is TGTGCCAGCAGTTTAAGGGGCTACAATCAGCCCCAGCATTTT. It encodes CASSLRGYNQPQHF.

This chain connects TRBV6-4 to TRBJ2-7, with TRBD1 identical over 7 bases. There are 15 residues in the CDR3. J gave up 1 base and V 8 bases, and 11 bases lay outside the gene matches. Germline V gene lookup returns CDR1 MRHNA and CDR2 SNTAGT. As DNA, the CDR3 is TGTGCCAGCCGGTTTAGGGGGCGCAGATCCTACGAGCAGTACTTC. It codes for CASRFRGRRSYEQYF.

DNA of the CDR3: TGTGCCAGCAGTTTAGGGAACACCGGGGAGCTGTTTTTT. This sequence encodes CASSLGNTGELFF. The V gene is TRBV28, the J gene TRBJ2-2; no clear D gene. Germline CDR1 MDHEN, CDR2 SYDVKM. The germline V and J ends were trimmed by 2 bases and 1 base, with 2 bases remaining between them. CDR3 length: 13 amino acids.

The chain joins TRBV12-5 to TRBJ2-2, with D unresolved. This CDR3 has 12 residues. The germline V gene has CDR1 LGHNT and CDR2 FRNRAP. V lost 4 bases and J 5 bases, leaving 5 bases between the germline ends. CDR3 sequence reads: CASGWSTGELFF. CDR3 in DNA: TGTGCTAGTGGTTGGAGTACCGGGGAGCTGTTTTTT. Together with reference TRBV12-5 and TRBJ2-2, the CDR3 gives the full variable domain: DARVTQTPRHKVTEMGQEVTMRCQPILGHNTVFWYRQTMMQGLELLAYFRNRAPLDDSGMPKDRFSAEMPDATLATLKIQPSEPRDSAVYFCASGWSTGELFFGEGSRLTVL.

The V call is TRBV5-1, the J call TRBJ2-3, with D unresolved. Between the trimmed V and J ends, which lost 3 bases and 1 base, there was a span of 6 bases. CDR1 and CDR2 (germline): SGHRS, YFSETQ. The CDR3 spans 13 residues. The CDR3 spells CASSYTRTDTQYF. DNA of the CDR3: TGCGCCAGCAGCTACACCCGCACAGATACGCAGTATTTT.

This clone was seen once. The J gene is TRBJ1-2, the V gene TRBV5-1; tentative D call: TRBD1 (6 bases). There are 12 residues in the CDR3. CDR1 is SGHRS and CDR2 is YFSETQ in the germline V gene. Between the trimmed V and J ends, which lost 8 bases and 5 bases, there was a span of 13 bases. The CDR3 DNA reads as TGCGCCAGGTACCAGGGGACGTATGGCTACACCTTC. Amino acid sequence: CARYQGTYGYTF.

This sequence joins TRBV7-2 and TRBJ1-2; D gene unclear. CDR3 length: 15 amino acids. Trimming took 0 bases from V and 4 from J, leaving 12 bases between them. Germline-derived CDR1 and CDR2 are SGHTA and FQGNSA. The CDR3 spells CASSLAAERGYGYTF. The CDR3 DNA reads TGTGCCAGCAGCTTAGCGGCGGAGCGGGGCTATGGCTACACCTTC.

The chain recombines TRBV10-2 with TRBJ1-2; D is undetermined. The CDR3 spans 13 residues. The germline CDR1 and CDR2 sequences are WSHSY and SAAADI. The V end was cut by 5 bases, the J end by 0 bases, with 7 bases between. In nucleotides, the CDR3 is TGCGCCAGCAGTTATTACTCTAACTATGGCTACACCTTC. This translates into CASSYYSNYGYTF.